One and the same sample provided the 10 T cell receptor beta chains below, sequenced in a study of blood T cell repertoires in COVID-19. Produced via immunoSEQ multiplex PCR; TCRdb's table is partial and in-frame only. Of more than 100,000 clones listed, under 80% are singletons. Sequences were obtained from peripheral blood. The receptors here all came from a man aged 70 or older with acute or convalescent COVID-19.

This rearrangement joins TRBV5-1 to TRBJ2-2, with D unresolved. The CDR3 contains 15 residues. Germline V gene data show CDR1 as SGHRS and CDR2 as YFSETQ. V lost 0 bases to trimming and J lost 6 bases, with 12 bases between them. The CDR3 bases are TGCGCCAGCAGCTTGGCCGTTAGTGATCCCGGGGAGCTGTTTTTT. Its translation: CASSLAVSDPGELFF.

This chain connects TRBV15 to TRBJ2-3, with 7 positions matching TRBD2. The CDR3 totals 17 residues. Germline V gene sequence: CDR1 LNHNV, CDR2 YYDKDF (reference sequence). Trimming cost V 0 bases and J 4 bases; bases outside gene matches: 10. CDR3 amino acids: CATSRDKGRERADTQYF. CDR3 DNA: TGTGCCACCAGCAGAGATAAGGGGAGGGAGCGGGCAGATACGCAGTATTTT.

This chain uses TRBV6-5 with TRBJ2-7; TRBD2 aligns across 7 bases. The CDR3 has 14 residues. In germline, CDR1 is MNHEY, CDR2 SVGAGI. With 5 bases clipped from V and 6 bases from J, the junction kept 10 bases outside the gene matches. The CDR3 coding sequence is TGTGCCAGCAGTCGAGGAGCGGGGCGAGGCGAGCAGTACTTC. Translation gives CASSRGAGRGEQYF.

The chain joins TRBV11-3 to TRBJ2-7, with D perhaps matching TRBD1 (5 bases). This CDR3 has 13 amino acids. The V gene lost 0 bases and the J gene lost 2 bases, with 5 bases spanning the gap. CDR1 and CDR2 (germline): SGHNT, YENEEA. CDR3 region: CASSLEQAYEQYF. Written as DNA, the CDR3 is TGTGCCAGCAGCTTAGAACAGGCCTACGAGCAGTACTTC.

V gene TRBV5-1 combines with J gene TRBJ1-1; 11 bases line up with TRBD1. The CDR3 has 18 amino acids. V was pared by 1 base and J by 1 base, with 9 bases of the junction left unmatched. Germline assignment: CDR1 SGHRS and CDR2 YFSETQ. The CDR3 DNA reads TGCGCCAGCAGCTTGAACCCCGGGACAGGGGGTGAGAACACTGAAGCTTTCTTT. Translating gives CASSLNPGTGGENTEAFF.

The chain couples TRBV18 to TRBJ1-1; 7 positions match TRBD1. With 5 bases clipped from V and 0 bases from J, the junction kept 3 bases outside the gene matches. The V gene's germline CDR1 is KGHSH and CDR2 LQKENI. CDR3 size: 14 residues. The CDR3 sequence is CASSLGQLNTEAFF. The CDR3 region has the DNA TGTGCCAGCTCATTGGGACAGCTGAACACTGAAGCTTTCTTT.

The V call is TRBV5-1, the J call TRBJ1-2, with 12 bases aligning to TRBD1. The CDR3 extends over 15 amino acids. V gave up 5 bases and J gave up 6 bases; unmatched junction bases: 8. Per the germline V gene, CDR1 is SGHRS and CDR2 is YFSETQ. The CDR3, as DNA: TGCGCCAGCAGATTTGCGGGACAGGGGGCCGATGGCTACACCTTC. As protein: CASRFAGQGADGYTF. Using reference TRBV5-1 and TRBJ1-2 for the parts outside the CDR3, the full variable domain is KAGVTQTPRYLIKTRGQQVTLSCSPISGHRSVSWYQQTPGQGLQFLFEYFSETQRNKGNFPGRFSGRQFSNSRSEMNVSTLELGDSALYLCASRFAGQGADGYTFGSGTRLTVV.

CDR3 nucleotide sequence: TGTGCCAGCAGCTTAGACAGGGTTGCCTATAATTCACCCCTCCACTTT. The encoded protein is CASSLDRVAYNSPLHF. The chain is built from TRBV7-2 and TRBJ1-6, with D possibly matching TRBD1 (6 bases). The CDR3 contains 16 residues. Germline V gene lookup returns CDR1 SGHTA and CDR2 FQGNSA. V dropped 1 base and J dropped 2 bases, with 9 bases sitting between them.

The rearrangement joins TRBV5-6 to TRBJ1-1, with 7 bases fitting TRBD1. Germline CDR1 is SGHDT and CDR2 is YYEEEE. This CDR3 spans 14 amino acids. V gave up 5 bases and J gave up 8 bases; unmatched junction bases: 12. The CDR3 DNA sequence: TGTGCCAGCAGTAGGAGGGGGCGCATATCCGAAGCTTTCTTT. Translated: CASSRRGRISEAFF. Full variable domain (rest looked up from reference TRBV5-6 and TRBJ1-1): DAGVTQSPTHLIKTRGQQVTLRCSPKSGHDTVSWYQQALGQGPQFIFQYYEEEERQRGNFPDRFSGHQFPNYSSELNVNALLLGDSALYLCASSRRGRISEAFFGQGTRLTVV.

This clone was picked up a small number of times. The chain has TRBV19 and TRBJ1-6; D remains ambiguous. Trimming pared 7 bases from V and 4 bases from J, leaving 8 bases between. CDR1 LNHDA and CDR2 SQIVND come from the germline V gene (reference sequence). The CDR3 is 13 amino acids. CDR3 sequence: CASTPQYNSPLHF. The CDR3 DNA follows: TGTGCCAGTACCCCCCAGTATAATTCACCCCTCCACTTT.